The source of this T cell receptor (beta chain) is a study of control samples from healthy donors and cancer patients. The method was immunoSEQ multiplex PCR; TCRdb's version includes in-frame clones alone and lacks a portion of them. The sample carries about 35,000 clones, approximately 93% recorded once. The source of this sequence is a man between 40 and 49 years old with colorectal cancer. Sequencing was performed on PBMCs.

The CDR3 DNA reads TGTGCCAGCCGGGACAGGGCAGACTATGGCTACACCTTC. Encoded protein: CASRDRADYGYTF. The chain employs TRBV2 and TRBJ1-2; 9 bases match TRBD1. J gave up 3 bases and V 8 bases, and 4 bases lay outside the gene matches. Germline V gene sequence: CDR1 SNHLY, CDR2 FYNNEI. The CDR3 has 13 amino acids.